This TCR beta chain was recorded in a study of blood T cell repertoires in COVID-19. Overall study context: The samples span acute and convalescent COVID-19 from the United States, Italy and Spain. T cells, B-cell-depleted T cells, or PBMCs provided the cDNA or gDNA that served as material.

The V gene lost 2 bases and the J gene lost 5 bases, with 13 bases spanning the gap. Per germline, CDR1 SGHNT and CDR2 YYREEE (reference sequence). The CDR3 extends over 15 amino acids. As originally analysed: Amplified reference gene primers provided the basis for estimating nucleated cell counts. Sequencing was performed with immunoSEQ multiplex PCR; in TCRdb, only in-frame clones are kept and a portion is missing. V and J calls and clone size are those listed in that table; D and trimming were worked out from the DNA. This sample has around 340,000 clones; more than 70% occur once, and the top ten carry about 2.7%.

The TCR sequence derives from a man aged 30 to 45 with active or convalescent COVID-19. The chain has TRBV5-4 and TRBJ1-4, with TRBD1 as a possible D gene (5 bases). What was sequenced was peripheral blood. The CDR3 DNA follows: TGTGCCAGCAGCTTCCCTGGGGCAGAAAATGAAAAACTGTTTTTT. Protein product: CASSFPGAENEKLFF.